These 27 T cell receptor beta chains originate from one sample sequenced in a study of graft-versus-host responses after intestinal transplantation. Intraepithelial and lamina propria lymphocytes were freed from processed graft tissue. Generated by immunoSEQ multiplex PCR, the TCRdb table keeps only in-frame clones and is missing some. The sample holds approximately 15,000 clones, around 63% seen once. The sequences come from ileum tissue, collected 524 days after transplant. Receptors originate from a human patient who received an intestinal transplant, so some T cells may come from the graft donor.

CDR3 coding DNA: TGTGCCAGCAGCTTAGGGACAGGGGGAGAGACCCAGTACTTC. It specifies CASSLGTGGETQYF. The V and J genes are TRBV7-6 and TRBJ2-5; 10 bases align to TRBD1. Germline CDR1 and CDR2: SGHVS and FNYEAQ. The CDR3 extends over 14 amino acids. V trimming: 1 base; J trimming: 4 bases; junction bases outside the gene matches: 0.

The V gene is TRBV19, the J gene TRBJ1-5; the D is unclear. The CDR3 contains 15 residues. CDR1 and CDR2 (germline): LNHDA, SQIVND (reference sequence). Trimming shortened V by 3 bases and J by 4 bases, and 13 bases separated the two germline ends. The chain's CDR3 is CASSIGGFMNQPQHF. The CDR3 DNA follows: TGTGCCAGTAGTATTGGAGGTTTCATGAATCAGCCCCAGCATTTT.

The chain has TRBV7-7 and TRBJ2-7; D gene uncertain. This CDR3 is 13 amino acids long. The V end was cut by 1 base, the J end by 4 bases, with 8 bases between. CDR1 is SSHAT and CDR2 is FNYEAQ in the germline V gene (reference sequence). DNA of the CDR3: TGTGCCAGCAGCTTAGACCCAGATTACGAGCAGTACTTC. Translation: CASSLDPDYEQYF.

The chain carries TRBV7-9 and TRBJ2-5, with 8 bases fitting TRBD1. The J call may be mistaken, given a closer DNA end match to TRBJ2-7. The CDR3 has 13 residues. Germline V gene lookup returns CDR1 SEHNR and CDR2 FQNEAQ (reference sequence). Here the CDR3 reads CASSSGQAHEQYF. CDR3 sequence (DNA): TGTGCCAGCAGCTCGGGACAGGCGCACGAGCAGTACTTC.

The chain has TRBV21-1 and TRBJ1-2; TRBD1, the D gene given by the table, was not confirmed from the DNA. TRBV21-1 is a listed pseudogene. CDR3 length: 16 residues. CDR3 sequence reads: CASSKATGEGNYGYTF. The CDR3 DNA reads as TGTGCCAGCAGCAAAGCGACAGGGGAAGGTAACTATGGCTACACCTTC.

This clone was counted a single time. The genes are TRBV30 and TRBJ2-3, with 7 bases that match TRBD2. The CDR3 contains 17 residues. Germline CDR1 and CDR2: GTSNPN and SVGIG (reference sequence). V was clipped by 8 bases and J by 3 bases; unmatched bases: 20. The CDR3 DNA is TGTGCCCGTTCGTATGGGACTACCCTTGGCCGGACAGATACGCAGTATTTT. Protein sequence: CARSYGTTLGRTDTQYF.

The chain employs TRBV6-5 and TRBJ1-2; 9 bases are a match to TRBD1. The CDR3 totals 15 residues. J lost 6 bases, V lost 0 bases, and 5 bases had no gene match. The germline V gene encodes CDR1 MNHEY and CDR2 SVGAGI. The CDR3 is CASSYSGTGKDGYTF. CDR3 nucleotide sequence: TGTGCCAGCAGTTACTCTGGGACAGGGAAAGATGGCTACACCTTC.

This clone has just a few counts. This rearrangement joins TRBV6-1 to TRBJ1-6; unclear D gene. V lost 6 bases, J lost 5 bases, and 14 bases lay in between. The CDR3 totals 15 residues. Germline CDR1 reads MNHNS; CDR2 reads SASEGT. The CDR3 loop is CASRHGLPHNSPLHF. The CDR3 nucleotides read TGTGCCAGCAGACACGGACTGCCTCATAATTCACCCCTCCACTTT.

This clone was found a few times. This chain joins TRBV6-5 and TRBJ1-1; D is undetermined. CDR1 is MNHEY, CDR2 SVGAGI, per germline. This CDR3 has 11 amino acids. V gave up 6 bases and J gave up 1 base, with 3 bases separating them. CDR3 bases: TGTGCCAGCAGCTGGAACACTGAAGCTTTCTTT. Protein product: CASSWNTEAFF.

The genes are TRBV7-9 and TRBJ2-5; D not certain. This CDR3 region has 13 residues. Per germline, CDR1 SEHNR and CDR2 FQNEAQ (reference sequence). V was trimmed by 5 bases and J by 0 bases, leaving 7 bases between them. CDR3 DNA sequence: TGTGCCAGCAGCCCCCAGAACCAAGAGACCCAGTACTTC. Translating gives CASSPQNQETQYF.

The CDR3 is CASSLYGGEGYSNQPQHF. CDR3 in DNA: TGTGCCAGCAGCTTGTACGGGGGAGAGGGGTATAGCAATCAGCCCCAGCATTTT. The rearrangement uses TRBV5-6 and TRBJ1-5; tentatively, D is TRBD1 (5 bases). CDR3 length: 18 residues. V was cut by 1 base and J by 0 bases, with 17 bases left in between. CDR1 is SGHDT and CDR2 is YYEEEE in the germline V gene.

The J gene is TRBJ2-7, the V gene TRBV10-3; the D gene is possibly TRBD2 (5 bases). The V gene's germline CDR1 is ENHRY and CDR2 SYGVKD. The CDR3 length is 15 residues. With 8 bases removed from V and 7 bases from J, the gap between germline ends came to 24 bases. In nucleotides, the CDR3 is TGTGCCATCGGTTCGCCTAGCAGAAAATCGGGAGAGCAGTACTTC. Translation gives CAIGSPSRKSGEQYF.

This chain links TRBV19 with TRBJ1-5, with D unresolved. The V and J ends lost 3 bases and 9 bases respectively, with 9 bases between them. Germline V gives CDR1 LNHDA, CDR2 SQIVND (reference sequence). This CDR3 region has 12 residues. In nucleotides, the CDR3 is TGTGCCAGTAGTATTCCGTCTCGGCCCCAGCATTTT. This codes for CASSIPSRPQHF.

A few counts support this clone. The chain combines TRBV2 with TRBJ2-7; D is ambiguous. V lost 3 bases to trimming and J lost 5 bases, with 5 bases between them. Germline CDR1 SNHLY, CDR2 FYNNEI. The CDR3 runs to 11 residues. The CDR3 nucleotides read TGTGCCAGCAGTGATATCCACGAGCAGTACTTC. Residues: CASSDIHEQYF.

J is TRBJ2-2 and V is TRBV6-4; perhaps TRBD1 as D (6 bases). CDR3 size: 15 residues. Deletions cut 5 bases from V and 4 bases from J, with 14 bases between. CDR1 and CDR2 from the germline V gene are MRHNA and SNTAGT. The CDR3 region is CASSPGTTPTGELFF. CDR3 coding DNA: TGTGCCAGCAGTCCCGGGACAACCCCCACCGGGGAGCTGTTTTTT.

The genes are TRBV29-1 and TRBJ1-2; 9 nucleotides line up with TRBD1. V dropped 0 bases and J dropped 6; count of bases not matched to a gene: 8. Germline CDR1 is SQVTM and CDR2 is ANQGSEA. The CDR3 extends over 15 amino acids. The DNA of the CDR3 is TGCAGCGTTGAAGAGTGGGAGGGACAGGGTAATGGCTACACCTTC. Protein: CSVEEWEGQGNGYTF.

This clone was seen more than once but under ten times. V usage is TRBV20-1 and J usage is TRBJ1-1, with 8 bases matching TRBD1. The germline CDR1 and CDR2 sequences are DFQATT and SNEGSKA (reference sequence). There are 11 residues in the CDR3. V gave up 3 bases and J gave up 8 bases; unmatched junction bases: 2. The CDR3 loop reads CSASRGQEAFF. CDR3 bases: TGCAGTGCTAGCAGGGGGCAGGAAGCTTTCTTT.

The chain combines TRBV6-5 with TRBJ2-5; TRBD1 matches at 9 bases. J was trimmed by 7 bases and V by 4 bases; bases with no gene match: 13. CDR3 length equals 16 residues. Germline CDR1 is MNHEY and CDR2 is SVGAGI. The CDR3 nucleotides are TGTGCCAGCAGTTCCCCGGGGACAGGGTCCGTGTGGACCCAGTACTTC. Its protein product is CASSSPGTGSVWTQYF.

J is TRBJ2-7 and V is TRBV11-2; 10 bases are shared with TRBD2. The length of the CDR3 is 13 residues. V lost 5 bases to trimming and J lost 6 bases; unmatched junction nucleotides: 4. Germline loops: CDR1 SGHAT, CDR2 FQNNGV. The CDR3 region is CASSMGLASEQYF. The CDR3 nucleotides read TGTGCCAGCAGCATGGGACTAGCGAGCGAGCAGTACTTC.

This clone was recorded a few times. The chain combines TRBV6-5 with TRBJ2-3; D remains ambiguous. The CDR3 spans 15 residues. Germline V lookup: CDR1 MNHEY, CDR2 SVGAGI. Trimming removed 2 bases from V and 4 bases from J, with 13 bases in between. This CDR3 is CASSYGITSADTQYF. The CDR3 DNA reads as TGTGCCAGCAGTTACGGTATTACGTCGGCAGATACGCAGTATTTT.

The chain links TRBV30 to TRBJ2-7; D ambiguous. The CDR3 covers 14 residues. With 2 bases removed from V and 4 bases from J, the gap between germline ends came to 15 bases. Germline CDR1 is GTSNPN and CDR2 is SVGIG (reference sequence). In nucleotides, the CDR3 is TGTGCCTGGAGTAGTTTAGTGGTCCCATACGAGCAGTACTTC. Its translation: CAWSSLVVPYEQYF.

A few counts support this clone. The rearrangement links TRBV10-2 to TRBJ1-1; tentative D call: TRBD1 (6 bases). CDR3 length equals 11 residues. Germline CDR1 reads WSHSY; CDR2 reads SAAADI. Between the trimmed V and J ends, which lost 6 bases and 6 bases, there was a span of 8 bases. CDR3 DNA: TGCGCCAGCAGACAGGGCGCTGAAGCTTTCTTT. It encodes CASRQGAEAFF.

This sequence joins TRBV7-6 and TRBJ1-2, with D possibly being TRBD1 (5 bases). The length of the CDR3 is 13 residues. Germline CDR1 is SGHVS and CDR2 is FNYEAQ. The V and J ends lost 3 bases and 6 bases respectively, with 11 bases between them. The CDR3, as DNA: TGTGCCAGCAGCTTCGGGCAACAGGATGGCTACACCTTC. It codes for CASSFGQQDGYTF. The full variable domain, its missing parts supplied by reference TRBV7-6 and TRBJ1-2, is GAGVSQSPRYKVTKRGQDVALRCDPISGHVSLYWYRQALGQGPEFLTYFNYEAQQDKSGLPNDRFSAERPEGSISTLTIQRTEQRDSAMYRCASSFGQQDGYTFGSGTRLTVV.

This sequence joins TRBV29-1 and TRBJ2-2; 9 bases are a match to TRBD1. Germline CDR1 reads SQVTM; CDR2 reads ANQGSEA. The CDR3 sequence is 15 residues long. After removal of 4 bases from V and 6 bases from J, the junction contained 9 bases not matched to a gene. DNA for the CDR3: TGCAGCGTTGGGACAGGGGCTCATACACCCGGGGAGCTGTTTTTT. Amino acids: CSVGTGAHTPGELFF.

This clone counts as medium-sized. The chain is built from TRBV6-1 and TRBJ1-3; 11 nucleotides agree with TRBD1. V was clipped by 1 base and J by 4 bases; unmatched bases: 0. CDR1 is MNHNS, CDR2 SASEGT, per germline. This CDR3 region has 15 residues. CDR3 DNA sequence: TGTGCCAGCAGTGAAGGGACAGGGGGCGGAAACACCATATATTTT. This encodes CASSEGTGGGNTIYF.

The genes are TRBV6-1 and TRBJ1-2, with 8 nucleotides matching TRBD1. The J segment lost 3 bases and the V segment lost 1 base, leaving 7 bases of the junction unmatched. Germline V gene sequence: CDR1 MNHNS, CDR2 SASEGT. CDR3 length: 16 amino acids. CDR3 loop: CASSEGWGTGYYGYTF. The CDR3 DNA reads as TGTGCCAGCAGTGAAGGATGGGGGACAGGCTACTATGGCTACACCTTC.

In nucleotides, the CDR3 is TGTGCCAGCAGCGTCAGGGGTTCTGGGGCCAACGTCCTGACTTTC. Residues: CASSVRGSGANVLTF. This sequence joins TRBV7-8 and TRBJ2-6; D may be TRBD1 (6 bases). Germline lookup yields CDR1 SGHVS and CDR2 FQNEAQ. There are 15 residues in the CDR3. Between the trimmed V and J ends, which lost 5 bases and 1 base, there was a span of 9 bases. The variable domain in full, with the rest retrieved from reference TRBV7-8 and TRBJ2-6, is GAGVSQSPRYKVAKRGQDVALRCDPISGHVSLFWYQQALGQGPEFLTYFQNEAQLDKSGLPSDRFFAERPEGSVSTLKIQRTQQEDSAVYLCASSVRGSGANVLTFGAGSRLTVL.